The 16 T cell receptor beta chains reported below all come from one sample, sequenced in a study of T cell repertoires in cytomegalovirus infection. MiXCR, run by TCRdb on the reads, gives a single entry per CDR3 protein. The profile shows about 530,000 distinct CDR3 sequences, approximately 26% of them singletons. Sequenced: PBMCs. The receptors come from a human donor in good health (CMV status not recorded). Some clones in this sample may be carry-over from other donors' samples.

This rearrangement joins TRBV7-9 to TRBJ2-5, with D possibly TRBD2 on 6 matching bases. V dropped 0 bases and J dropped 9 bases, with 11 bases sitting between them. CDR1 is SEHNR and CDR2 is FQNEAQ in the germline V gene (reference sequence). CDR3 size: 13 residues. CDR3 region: CASSLAPDYSQYF. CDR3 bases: TGTGCCAGCAGCTTAGCGCCGGACTATTCCCAGTACTTC.

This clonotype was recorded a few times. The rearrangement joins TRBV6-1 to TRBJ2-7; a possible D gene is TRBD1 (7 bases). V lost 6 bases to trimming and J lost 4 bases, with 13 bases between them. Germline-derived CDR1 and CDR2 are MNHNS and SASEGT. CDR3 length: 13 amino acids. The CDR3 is CASRAGGNYEQYV. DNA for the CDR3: TGTGCCAGCAGGGCAGGGGGGAATTACGAGCAGTACGTC.

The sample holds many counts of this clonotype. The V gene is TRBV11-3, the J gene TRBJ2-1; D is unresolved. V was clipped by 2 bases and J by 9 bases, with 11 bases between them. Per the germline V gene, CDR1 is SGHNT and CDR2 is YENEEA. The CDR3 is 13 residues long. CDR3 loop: CASSLTSLSEQFF. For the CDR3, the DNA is TGTGCCAGCAGCTTAACATCCCTCTCTGAGCAGTTCTTC. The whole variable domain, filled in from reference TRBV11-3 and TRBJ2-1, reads EAGVVQSPRYKIIEKKQPVAFWCNPISGHNTLYWYLQNLGQGPELLIRYENEEAVDDSQLPKDRFSAERLKGVDSTLKIQPAELGDSAVYLCASSLTSLSEQFFGPGTRLTVL.

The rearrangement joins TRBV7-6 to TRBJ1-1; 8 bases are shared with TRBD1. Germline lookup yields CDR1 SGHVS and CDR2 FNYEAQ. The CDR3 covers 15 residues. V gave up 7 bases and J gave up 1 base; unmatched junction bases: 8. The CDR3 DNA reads TGTGCCAGCACGGCGAACAGGGGGACGAACACTGAAGCTTTCTTT. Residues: CASTANRGTNTEAFF.

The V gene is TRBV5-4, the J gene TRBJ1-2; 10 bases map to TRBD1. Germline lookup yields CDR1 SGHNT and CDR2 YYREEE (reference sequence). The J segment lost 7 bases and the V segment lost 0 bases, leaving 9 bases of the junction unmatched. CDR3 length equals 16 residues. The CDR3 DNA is TGTGCCAGCAGCTTGGACCCGGGACAGGGGACGGGTGGCTACACCTTC. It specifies CASSLDPGQGTGGYTF.

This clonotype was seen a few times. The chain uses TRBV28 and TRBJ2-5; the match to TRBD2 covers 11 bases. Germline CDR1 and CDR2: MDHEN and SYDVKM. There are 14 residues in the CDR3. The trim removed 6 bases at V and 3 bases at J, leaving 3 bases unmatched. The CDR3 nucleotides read TGTGCCAGCAGCATGACTAGCGGGGAAGAGACCCAGTACTTC. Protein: CASSMTSGEETQYF.

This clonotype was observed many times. Here the CDR3 DNA reads TGTGCCAGCAGCTTAGTATCAGGGGAGGATGGCTACACCTTC. Protein product: CASSLVSGEDGYTF. The rearrangement uses TRBV7-8 and TRBJ1-2; D might be TRBD1 (6 bases). This CDR3 is 14 amino acids long. Trimming left V 1 base short and J 6 bases short, with 12 bases between. Germline loops: CDR1 SGHVS, CDR2 FQNEAQ.

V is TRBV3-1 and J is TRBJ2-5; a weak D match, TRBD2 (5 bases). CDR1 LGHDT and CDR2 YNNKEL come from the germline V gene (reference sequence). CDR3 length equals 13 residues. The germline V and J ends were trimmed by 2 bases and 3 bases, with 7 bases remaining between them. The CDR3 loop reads CASSQREKETQYF. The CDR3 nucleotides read TGTGCCAGCAGCCAAAGGGAGAAAGAGACCCAGTACTTC.

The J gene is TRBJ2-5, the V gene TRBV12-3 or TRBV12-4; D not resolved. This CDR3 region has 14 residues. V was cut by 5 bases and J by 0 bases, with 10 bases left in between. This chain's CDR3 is CASSPGKYQETQYF. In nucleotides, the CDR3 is TGTGCCAGCAGTCCTGGCAAGTACCAAGAGACCCAGTACTTC.

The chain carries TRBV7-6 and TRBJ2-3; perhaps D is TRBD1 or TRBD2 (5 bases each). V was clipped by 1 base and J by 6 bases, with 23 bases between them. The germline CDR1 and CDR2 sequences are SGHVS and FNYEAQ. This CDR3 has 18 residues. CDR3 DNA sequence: TGTGCCAGCAGCTTAGTGGGACGGCAGGGCAGAATGGGGGATACGCAGTATTTT. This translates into CASSLVGRQGRMGDTQYF.

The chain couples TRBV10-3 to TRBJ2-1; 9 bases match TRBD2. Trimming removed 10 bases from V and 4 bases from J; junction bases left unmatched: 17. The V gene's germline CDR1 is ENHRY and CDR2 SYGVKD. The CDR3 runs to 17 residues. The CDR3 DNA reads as TGTGCCACCCAAGGCGGGGGGGTAGGAACCGGTTACAATGAGCAGTTCTTC. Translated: CATQGGGVGTGYNEQFF.

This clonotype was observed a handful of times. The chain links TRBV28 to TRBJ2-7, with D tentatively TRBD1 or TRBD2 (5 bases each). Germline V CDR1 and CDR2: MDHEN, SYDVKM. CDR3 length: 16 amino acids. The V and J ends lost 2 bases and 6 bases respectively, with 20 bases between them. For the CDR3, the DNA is TGTGCCAGCAGTTTACCCATGGGACCGCTCTTGGTCGAGCAGTACTTC. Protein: CASSLPMGPLLVEQYF.

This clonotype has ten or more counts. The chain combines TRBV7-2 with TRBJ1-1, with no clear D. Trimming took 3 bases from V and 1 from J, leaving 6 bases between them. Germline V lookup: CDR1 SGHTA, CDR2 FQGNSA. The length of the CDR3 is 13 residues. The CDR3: CASSLYPNTEAFF. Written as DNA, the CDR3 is TGTGCCAGCAGCTTGTATCCGAACACTGAAGCTTTCTTT. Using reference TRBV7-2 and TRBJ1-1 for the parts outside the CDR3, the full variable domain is GAGVSQSPSNKVTEKGKDVELRCDPISGHTALYWYRQSLGQGLEFLIYFQGNSAPDKSGLPSDRFSAERTGGSVSTLTIQRTQQEDSAVYLCASSLYPNTEAFFGQGTRLTVV.

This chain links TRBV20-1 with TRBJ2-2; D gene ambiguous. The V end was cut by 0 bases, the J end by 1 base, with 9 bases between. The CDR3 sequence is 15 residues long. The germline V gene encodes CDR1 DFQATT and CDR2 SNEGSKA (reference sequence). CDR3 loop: CSARDGVKNTGELFF. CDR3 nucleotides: TGCAGTGCTAGAGATGGGGTGAAGAACACCGGGGAGCTGTTTTTT.

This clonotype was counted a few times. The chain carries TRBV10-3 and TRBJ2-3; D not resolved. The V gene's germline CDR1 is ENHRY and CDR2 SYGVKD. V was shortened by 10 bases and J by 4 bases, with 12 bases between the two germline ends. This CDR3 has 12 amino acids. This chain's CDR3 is CATLGSADTQYF. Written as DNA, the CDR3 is TGTGCCACCCTGGGCTCAGCAGATACGCAGTATTTT.

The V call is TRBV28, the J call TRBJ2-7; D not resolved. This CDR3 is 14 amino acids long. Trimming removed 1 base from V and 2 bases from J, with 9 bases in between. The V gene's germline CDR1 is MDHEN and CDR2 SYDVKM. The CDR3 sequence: CASSLSRSAYEQYV. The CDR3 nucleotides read TGTGCCAGCAGTTTATCCCGAAGTGCCTACGAGCAGTACGTC.